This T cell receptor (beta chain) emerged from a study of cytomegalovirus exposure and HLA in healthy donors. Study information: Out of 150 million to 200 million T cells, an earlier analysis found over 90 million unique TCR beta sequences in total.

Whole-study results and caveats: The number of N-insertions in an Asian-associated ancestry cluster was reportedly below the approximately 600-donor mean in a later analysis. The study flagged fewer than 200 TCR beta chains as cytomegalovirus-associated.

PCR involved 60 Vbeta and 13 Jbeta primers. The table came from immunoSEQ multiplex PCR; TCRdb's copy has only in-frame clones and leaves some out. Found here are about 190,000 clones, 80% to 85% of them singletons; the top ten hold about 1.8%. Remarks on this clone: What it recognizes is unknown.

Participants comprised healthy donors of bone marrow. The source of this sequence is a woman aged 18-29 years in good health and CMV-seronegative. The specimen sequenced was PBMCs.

The CDR3 region is CASSQSGGLYNEQFF. CDR3 nucleotides: TGCGCCAGCAGCCAATCCGGGGGACTTTACAATGAGCAGTTCTTC. This chain joins TRBV4-3 and TRBJ2-1; D perhaps matches TRBD2 (6 bases). The CDR3 runs 15 residues. V lost 2 bases and J 4 bases, leaving 12 bases between the germline ends. Per the germline V gene, CDR1 is LGHNA and CDR2 is YSLEER.